These 10 T cell receptor beta chains were all obtained from the same sample, sequenced in a study of early T cells in non-severe SARS-CoV-2 infection. TCRdb recomputed calls from the 5' RACE reads with MiXCR, one row per CDR3 protein. The data show about 55,000 distinct CDR3 sequences, under 15% seen once. The specimen was whole blood, collected at baseline. These receptors all come from an adult who was a healthcare worker with PCR-confirmed SARS-CoV-2 infection or an uninfected control (not recorded which).

This clonotype was observed at least ten times. The chain is built from TRBV18 and TRBJ2-7; TRBD1 matches 8 bases. V trimming: 6 bases; J trimming: 5 bases; junction bases outside the gene matches: 15. The CDR3 extends over 16 amino acids. Looked up from germline, CDR1 is KGHSH and CDR2 is LQKENI. CDR3 DNA: TGTGCCAGCTCTCAGAGATCCGGGACAGGCGGCCACGAGCAGTACTTC. This gives the protein CASSQRSGTGGHEQYF.

The rearrangement uses TRBV20-1 and TRBJ2-1; D unclear. Trimming left V 4 bases short and J 2 bases short, with 15 bases between. Germline V gene lookup returns CDR1 DFQATT and CDR2 SNEGSKA (reference sequence). This CDR3 region has 15 residues. Here the CDR3 DNA reads TGCAGTGCTACCGGAGACCGCTTAACCTACAATGAGCAGTTCTTC. Translation gives CSATGDRLTYNEQFF.

The sample holds a few counts of this clonotype. The J gene is TRBJ2-7, the V gene TRBV10-3; 11 bases match TRBD2. This CDR3 comprises 15 residues. Germline assignment: CDR1 ENHRY and CDR2 SYGVKD. The ends lost 4 bases at V and 3 bases at J; junction bases unmatched: 5. The DNA for the CDR3 is TGTGCCATCAGTGGAAGGGGACTAGCGGACTACGAGCAGTACTTC. Protein product: CAISGRGLADYEQYF.

The J gene is TRBJ1-4, the V gene TRBV11-3; D call uncertain. Germline V lookup: CDR1 SGHNT, CDR2 YENEEA. The CDR3 totals 16 residues. V lost 1 base and J lost 1, with 10 bases in between. The CDR3 bases are TGTGCCAGCAGCTTAGGGGGTATCAGAACTAATGAAAAACTGTTTTTT. As protein: CASSLGGIRTNEKLFF.

In its sample, this clonotype was seen many times. The V call is TRBV29-1, the J call TRBJ2-1; 7 bases are shared with TRBD1. The germline gives CDR1 SQVTM, CDR2 ANQGSEA. The CDR3 is made up of 15 amino acids. The ends lost 5 bases at V and 5 bases at J; junction bases unmatched: 12. CDR3 sequence (DNA): TGCAGCGTTAGCCCGGGACAGATAATAAACAATGAGCAGTTCTTC. Protein: CSVSPGQIINNEQFF.

This clonotype was detected a few times. The chain joins TRBV29-1 to TRBJ1-1, with 9 positions matching TRBD1. The CDR3 consists of 13 residues. The germline gives CDR1 SQVTM, CDR2 ANQGSEA. Trimming removed 3 bases from V and 5 bases from J; junction bases left unmatched: 4. CDR3 in amino acids: CSVEEGQGTEAFF. Written as DNA, the CDR3 is TGCAGCGTTGAGGAAGGACAGGGGACTGAAGCTTTCTTT.

A few counts support this clonotype. J is TRBJ1-5 and V is TRBV24-1; 9 bases align to TRBD1. This CDR3 comprises 13 residues. The germline gives CDR1 KGHDR, CDR2 SFDVKD. The V and J ends lost 9 bases and 14 bases, in that order; junction bases with no gene match: 13. The CDR3 sequence: CATGGSGQGPEHF. The CDR3 coding sequence is TGTGCCACCGGAGGGTCGGGACAGGGACCCGAGCATTTT.

The genes are TRBV3-1 and TRBJ2-3; D perhaps matches TRBD2 (6 bases). Germline V gene lookup returns CDR1 LGHDT and CDR2 YNNKEL (reference sequence). CDR3 length equals 16 residues. V was trimmed by 4 bases and J by 1 base, leaving 15 bases between them. The CDR3 protein is CASSPPGLQGTDTQYF. The CDR3 DNA follows: TGTGCCAGCAGCCCGCCGGGACTCCAAGGCACAGATACGCAGTATTTT.

In its sample, this clonotype was seen a few times. V and J are TRBV29-1 and TRBJ2-3; 7 bases are a match to TRBD2. Germline V gene sequence: CDR1 SQVTM, CDR2 ANQGSEA. Losses at the gene ends were 0 bases for V and 6 bases for J; bases not matched to a gene: 12. The CDR3 runs to 16 residues. The CDR3 region is CSVEDRLLVAGDTQYF. In nucleotides, the CDR3 is TGCAGCGTTGAAGATCGCCTGTTGGTAGCGGGTGATACGCAGTATTTT.

This clonotype was seen a few times. The V and J genes are TRBV29-1 and TRBJ2-7; D ambiguous. Germline CDR1 is SQVTM and CDR2 is ANQGSEA. CDR3 length equals 16 residues. V was pared by 1 base and J by 2 bases, with 18 bases between. The CDR3 loop is CSVEVGATDDPYEQYF. In nucleotides, the CDR3 is TGCAGCGTTGAAGTCGGAGCGACGGATGACCCCTACGAGCAGTACTTC.